The source of this T cell receptor (beta chain) is a study of cytomegalovirus exposure and HLA in healthy donors. General observations from the study: Some segments of the V type, notably TRBV6-2 and TRBV6-3, were excluded as indistinguishable. The productive fraction for most TCR beta V segments was about 87% or about 30% in an earlier analysis.

Worth noting for this clone: Its antigen is unknown.

The study ran its PCR with 60 Vbeta and 13 Jbeta primers. Here immunoSEQ multiplex PCR was the method, and the copy in TCRdb shows in-frame clones only, minus some. The repertoire holds tens of thousands of clones, with 76% as singletons. Trimming cost V 6 bases and J 6 bases, with 8 bases left between them. The germline gives CDR1 MDHEN, CDR2 SYDVKM. The CDR3 runs 11 residues. In nominal health when sampled, donors likely had unrecorded immune exposures nonetheless. The clonotype comes from a man aged 30-40 years in good health and CMV-seropositive. Sequencing was performed on PBMCs. The rearrangement uses TRBV28 and TRBJ1-1; D gene unclear. CDR3 residues: CASRGRPEAFF. Written as DNA, the CDR3 is TGTGCCAGCAGGGGGAGGCCTGAAGCTTTCTTT.